The sequence of this T cell receptor (beta chain) was determined in a study of radiotherapy plus CTLA-4 blockade in lung cancer. The repertoire was sequenced with immunoSEQ multiplex PCR; TCRdb's copy has only in-frame clones and lacks some. The sample has about 110,000 clones; 70% to 85% are singletons. Patients with chemo-refractory metastatic non-small-cell lung cancer received focal radiation plus CTLA-4 blockade with ipilimumab. The V end was cut by 1 base, the J end by 0 bases, with 3 bases between. This CDR3 contains 13 residues. CDR1 is LNHNV, CDR2 YYDKDF, per germline (reference sequence). The TCR was taken from a human donor with non-small cell lung cancer that progressed on radiotherapy plus ipilimumab. Some clones in this sample may be carry-over from other donors' samples. The chain couples TRBV15 to TRBJ1-1, with D uncertain. The source material was peripheral blood, sampled from a patient treated with radiotherapy plus ipilimumab. The CDR3 nucleotides are TGTGCCACCAGCAGAGTGGTGAACACTGAAGCTTTCTTT. Translating it yields CATSRVVNTEAFF.